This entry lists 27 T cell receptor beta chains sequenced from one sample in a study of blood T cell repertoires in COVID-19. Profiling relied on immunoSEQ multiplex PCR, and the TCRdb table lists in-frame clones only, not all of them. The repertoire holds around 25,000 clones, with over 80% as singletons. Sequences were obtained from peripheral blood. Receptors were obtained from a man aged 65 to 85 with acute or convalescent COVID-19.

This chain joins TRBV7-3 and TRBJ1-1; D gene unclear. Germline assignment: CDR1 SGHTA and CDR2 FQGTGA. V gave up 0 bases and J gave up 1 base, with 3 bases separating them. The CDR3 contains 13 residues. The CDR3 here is CASSLTQNTEAFF. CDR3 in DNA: TGTGCCAGCAGCTTAACTCAGAACACTGAAGCTTTCTTT.

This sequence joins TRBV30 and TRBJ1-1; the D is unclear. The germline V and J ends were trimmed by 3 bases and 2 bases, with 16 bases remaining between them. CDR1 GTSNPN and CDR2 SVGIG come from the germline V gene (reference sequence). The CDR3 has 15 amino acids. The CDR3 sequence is CAWRATETGNTEAFF. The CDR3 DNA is TGTGCCTGGAGGGCCACCGAGACGGGTAACACTGAAGCTTTCTTT.

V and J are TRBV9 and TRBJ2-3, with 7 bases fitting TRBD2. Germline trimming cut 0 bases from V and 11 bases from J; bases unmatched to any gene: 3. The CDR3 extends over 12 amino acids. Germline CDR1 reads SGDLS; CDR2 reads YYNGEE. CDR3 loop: CASSVEPGGQYF. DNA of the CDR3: TGTGCCAGCAGCGTAGAGCCGGGAGGGCAGTATTTT.

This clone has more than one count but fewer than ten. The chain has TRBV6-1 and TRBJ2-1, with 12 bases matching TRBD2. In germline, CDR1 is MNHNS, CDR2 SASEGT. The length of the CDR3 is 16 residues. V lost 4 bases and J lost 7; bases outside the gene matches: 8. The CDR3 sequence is CASSAHTSGGFNEQFF. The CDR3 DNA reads TGTGCCAGCAGTGCCCATACTAGCGGGGGGTTTAATGAGCAGTTCTTC.

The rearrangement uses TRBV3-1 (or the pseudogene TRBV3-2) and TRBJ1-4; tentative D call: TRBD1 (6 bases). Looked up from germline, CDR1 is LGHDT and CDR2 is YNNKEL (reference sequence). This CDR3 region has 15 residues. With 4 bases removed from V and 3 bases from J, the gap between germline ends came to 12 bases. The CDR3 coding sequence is TGTGCCAGCAGCCTAGCGGGGGCGTCTAATGAAAAACTGTTTTTT. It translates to CASSLAGASNEKLFF.

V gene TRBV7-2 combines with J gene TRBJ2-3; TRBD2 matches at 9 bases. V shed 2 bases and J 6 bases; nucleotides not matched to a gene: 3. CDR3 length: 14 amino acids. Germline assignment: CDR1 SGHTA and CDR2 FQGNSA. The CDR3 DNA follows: TGTGCCAGCAGCTTACAGCGGGGGGAGGATACGCAGTATTTT. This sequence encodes CASSLQRGEDTQYF.

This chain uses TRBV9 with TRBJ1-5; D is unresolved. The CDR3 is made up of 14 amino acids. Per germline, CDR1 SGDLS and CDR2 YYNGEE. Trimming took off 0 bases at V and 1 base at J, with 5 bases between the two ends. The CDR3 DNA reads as TGTGCCAGCAGCGTAGCTACGAGCAATCAGCCCCAGCATTTT. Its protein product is CASSVATSNQPQHF. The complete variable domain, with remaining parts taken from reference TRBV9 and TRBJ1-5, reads DSGVTQTPKHLITATGQRVTLRCSPRSGDLSVYWYQQSLDQGLQFLIQYYNGEERAKGNILERFSAQQFPDLHSELNLSSLELGDSALYFCASSVATSNQPQHFGDGTRLSIL.

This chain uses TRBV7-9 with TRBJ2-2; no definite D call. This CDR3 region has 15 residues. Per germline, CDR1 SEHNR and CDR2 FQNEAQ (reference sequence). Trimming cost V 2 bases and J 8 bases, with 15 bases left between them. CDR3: CASSLPTPILGELFF. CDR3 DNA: TGTGCCAGCAGCTTACCGACTCCTATATTGGGGGAGCTGTTTTTT. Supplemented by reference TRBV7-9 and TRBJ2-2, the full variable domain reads DTGVSQNPRHKITKRGQNVTFRCDPISEHNRLYWYRQTLGQGPEFLTYFQNEAQLEKSRLLSDRFSAERPKGSFSTLEIQRTEQGDSAMYLCASSLPTPILGELFFGEGSRLTVL.

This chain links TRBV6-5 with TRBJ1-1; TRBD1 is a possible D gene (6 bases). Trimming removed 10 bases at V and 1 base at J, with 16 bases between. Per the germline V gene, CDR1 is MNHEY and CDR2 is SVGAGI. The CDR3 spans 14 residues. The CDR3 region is CATYPDSQNTEAFF. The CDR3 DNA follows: TGTGCCACTTACCCGGACAGCCAGAACACTGAAGCTTTCTTT.

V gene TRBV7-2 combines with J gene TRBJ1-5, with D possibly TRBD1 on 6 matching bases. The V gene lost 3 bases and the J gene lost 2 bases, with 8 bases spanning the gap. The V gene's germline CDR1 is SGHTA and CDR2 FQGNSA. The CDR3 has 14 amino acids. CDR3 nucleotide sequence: TGTGCCAGCAGCTTGAGACAGGGCAATCAGCCCCAGCATTTT. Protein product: CASSLRQGNQPQHF.

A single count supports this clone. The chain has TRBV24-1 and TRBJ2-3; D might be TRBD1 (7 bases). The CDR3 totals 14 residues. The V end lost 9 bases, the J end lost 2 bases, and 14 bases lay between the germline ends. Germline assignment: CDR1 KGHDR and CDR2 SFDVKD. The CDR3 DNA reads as TGTGCCACCCAGGGGGGCGGGTACACAGATACGCAGTATTTT. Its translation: CATQGGGYTDTQYF.

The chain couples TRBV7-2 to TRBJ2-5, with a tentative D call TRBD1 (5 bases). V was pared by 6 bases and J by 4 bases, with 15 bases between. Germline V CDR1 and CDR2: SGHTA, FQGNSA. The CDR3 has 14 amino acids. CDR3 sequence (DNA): TGTGCCAGCAGGAACTTTAGGGGCGCAGAGACCCAGTACTTC. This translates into CASRNFRGAETQYF. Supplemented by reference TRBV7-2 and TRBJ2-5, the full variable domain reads GAGVSQSPSNKVTEKGKDVELRCDPISGHTALYWYRQSLGQGLEFLIYFQGNSAPDKSGLPSDRFSAERTGGSVSTLTIQRTQQEDSAVYLCASRNFRGAETQYFGPGTRLLVL.

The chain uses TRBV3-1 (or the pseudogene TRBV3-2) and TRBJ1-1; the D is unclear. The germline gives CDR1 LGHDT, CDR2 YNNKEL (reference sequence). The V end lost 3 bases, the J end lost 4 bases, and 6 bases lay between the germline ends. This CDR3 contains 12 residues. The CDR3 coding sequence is TGTGCCAGCAGCCATAGGAGCACTGAAGCTTTCTTT. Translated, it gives CASSHRSTEAFF.

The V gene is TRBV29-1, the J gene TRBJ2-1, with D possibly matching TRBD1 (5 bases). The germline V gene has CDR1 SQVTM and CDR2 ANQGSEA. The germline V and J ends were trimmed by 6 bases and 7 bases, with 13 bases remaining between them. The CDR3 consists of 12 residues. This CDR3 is CSVPQGGNEQFF. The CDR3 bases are TGCAGCGTCCCCCAGGGCGGAAATGAGCAGTTCTTC.

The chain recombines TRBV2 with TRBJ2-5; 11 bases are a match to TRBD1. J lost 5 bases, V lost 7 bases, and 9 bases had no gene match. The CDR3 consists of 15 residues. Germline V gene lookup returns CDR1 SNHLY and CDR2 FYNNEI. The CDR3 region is CASTPDRGHFETQYF. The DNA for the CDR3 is TGTGCCAGCACCCCGGACAGGGGGCATTTCGAGACCCAGTACTTC. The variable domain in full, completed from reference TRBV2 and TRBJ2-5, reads EPEVTQTPSHQVTQMGQEVILRCVPISNHLYFYWYRQILGQKVEFLVSFYNNEISEKSEIFDDQFSVERPDGSNFTLKIRSTKLEDSAMYFCASTPDRGHFETQYFGPGTRLLVL.

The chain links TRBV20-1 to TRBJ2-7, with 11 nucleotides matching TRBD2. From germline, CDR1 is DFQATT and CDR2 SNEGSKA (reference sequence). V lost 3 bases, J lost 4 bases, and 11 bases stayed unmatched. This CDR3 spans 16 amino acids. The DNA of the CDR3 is TGCAGTGCTAGTGCCTTGGGACTAGCGGAAATATACGAGCAGTACTTC. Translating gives CSASALGLAEIYEQYF.

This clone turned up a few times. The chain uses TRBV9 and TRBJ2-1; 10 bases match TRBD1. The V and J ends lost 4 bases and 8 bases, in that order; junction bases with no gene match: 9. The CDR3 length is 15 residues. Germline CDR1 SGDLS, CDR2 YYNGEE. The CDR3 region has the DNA TGTGCCAGCAGCATCCGGGACAGGGGAGGCGATGAGCAGTTCTTC. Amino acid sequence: CASSIRDRGGDEQFF. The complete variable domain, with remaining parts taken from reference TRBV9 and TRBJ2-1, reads DSGVTQTPKHLITATGQRVTLRCSPRSGDLSVYWYQQSLDQGLQFLIQYYNGEERAKGNILERFSAQQFPDLHSELNLSSLELGDSALYFCASSIRDRGGDEQFFGPGTRLTVL.

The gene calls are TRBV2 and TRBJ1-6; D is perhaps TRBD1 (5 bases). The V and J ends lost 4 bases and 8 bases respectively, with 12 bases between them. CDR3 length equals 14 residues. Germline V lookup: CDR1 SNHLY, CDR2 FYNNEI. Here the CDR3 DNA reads TGTGCCAGCAGTGCATCAGGGAATGATTCACCCCTCCACTTT. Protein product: CASSASGNDSPLHF. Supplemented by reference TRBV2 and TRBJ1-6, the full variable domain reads EPEVTQTPSHQVTQMGQEVILRCVPISNHLYFYWYRQILGQKVEFLVSFYNNEISEKSEIFDDQFSVERPDGSNFTLKIRSTKLEDSAMYFCASSASGNDSPLHFGNGTRLTVT.

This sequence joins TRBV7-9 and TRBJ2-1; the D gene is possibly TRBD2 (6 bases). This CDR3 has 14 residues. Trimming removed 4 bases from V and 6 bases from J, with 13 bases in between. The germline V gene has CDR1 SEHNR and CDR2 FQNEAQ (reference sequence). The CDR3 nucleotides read TGTGCCAGCAGCTCGATGGGGACTTTCAATGAGCAGTTCTTC. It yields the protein CASSSMGTFNEQFF.

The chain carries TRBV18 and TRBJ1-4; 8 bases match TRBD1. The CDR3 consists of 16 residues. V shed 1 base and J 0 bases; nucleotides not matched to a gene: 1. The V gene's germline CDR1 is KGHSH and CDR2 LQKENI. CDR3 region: CASSPRQGTTNEKLFF. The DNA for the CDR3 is TGTGCCAGCTCACCACGACAGGGGACAACTAATGAAAAACTGTTTTTT.

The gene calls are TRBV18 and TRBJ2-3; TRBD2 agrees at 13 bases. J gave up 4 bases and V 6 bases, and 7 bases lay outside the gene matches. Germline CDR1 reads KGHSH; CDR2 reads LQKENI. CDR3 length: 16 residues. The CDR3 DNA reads TGTGCCAGCTCGGCCGGGACTAGCGGGGACGCAGATACGCAGTATTTT. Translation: CASSAGTSGDADTQYF.

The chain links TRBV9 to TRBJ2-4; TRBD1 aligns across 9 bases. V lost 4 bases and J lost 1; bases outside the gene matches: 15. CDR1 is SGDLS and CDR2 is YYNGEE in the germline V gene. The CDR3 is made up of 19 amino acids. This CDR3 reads CASSPGQGALGLAKNIQYF. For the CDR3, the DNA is TGTGCCAGCAGCCCGGGACAGGGAGCGTTAGGACTGGCCAAAAACATTCAGTACTTC.

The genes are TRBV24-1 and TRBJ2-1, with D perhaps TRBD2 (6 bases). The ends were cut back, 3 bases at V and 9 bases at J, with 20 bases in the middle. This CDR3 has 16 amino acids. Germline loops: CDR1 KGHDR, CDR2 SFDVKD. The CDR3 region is CATSDNVGSNPGEQFF. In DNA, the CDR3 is TGTGCCACCAGTGATAACGTCGGGAGTAATCCCGGTGAGCAGTTCTTC.

The CDR3: CAWRSGGLNTEAFF. Written as DNA, the CDR3 is TGTGCCTGGAGGTCAGGGGGATTGAACACTGAAGCTTTCTTT. The chain carries TRBV30 and TRBJ1-1, with 7 nucleotides matching TRBD1. The junction had 4 bases not matched to a gene; V was cut back by 3 bases and J by 0 bases. Germline V lookup: CDR1 GTSNPN, CDR2 SVGIG (reference sequence). The CDR3 length is 14 residues.

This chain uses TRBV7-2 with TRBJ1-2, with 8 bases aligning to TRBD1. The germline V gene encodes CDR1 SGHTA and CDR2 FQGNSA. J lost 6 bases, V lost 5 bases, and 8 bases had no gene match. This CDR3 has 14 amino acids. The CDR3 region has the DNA TGTGCCAGCAGCCTCCCGGGACAGGTGAATGGCTACACCTTC. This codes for CASSLPGQVNGYTF.

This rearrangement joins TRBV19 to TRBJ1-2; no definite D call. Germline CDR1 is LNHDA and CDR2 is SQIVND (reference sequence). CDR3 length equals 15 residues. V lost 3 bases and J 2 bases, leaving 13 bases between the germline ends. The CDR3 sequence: CASSMTGLENYGYTF. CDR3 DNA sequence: TGTGCCAGTAGTATGACGGGGTTGGAGAACTATGGCTACACCTTC.

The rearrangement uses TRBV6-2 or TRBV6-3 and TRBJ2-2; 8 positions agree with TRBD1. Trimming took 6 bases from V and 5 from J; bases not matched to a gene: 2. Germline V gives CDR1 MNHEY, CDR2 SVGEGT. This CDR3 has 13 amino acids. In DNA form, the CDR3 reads TGTGCCAGCAGCGACAGGGGAACCGGGGAGCTGTTTTTT. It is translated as CASSDRGTGELFF.